This T cell receptor (beta chain) was recovered during a study of T cell changes during pregnancy in multiple sclerosis. The CDR3 covers 13 residues. The V gene lost 4 bases and the J gene lost 6 bases, with 12 bases spanning the gap. In germline, CDR1 is KGHSH, CDR2 LQKENI. Profiled with immunoSEQ multiplex PCR; TCRdb holds only in-frame clones, not every one. The data show about 40,000 clones, roughly 93% seen once. Sequenced sample: PBMCs (not recorded whether the cells were cultured). The chain carries TRBV18 and TRBJ1-2; possibly TRBD1 for D (5 bases). The source is a female donor with multiple sclerosis, enrolled in a pregnancy study. The CDR3 DNA reads TGTGCCAGCTCACGGGAACAGGAGAATGGCTACACCTTC. This translates into CASSREQENGYTF. The full variable domain, its missing parts supplied by reference TRBV18 and TRBJ1-2, is NAGVMQNPRHLVRRRGQEARLRCSPMKGHSHVYWYRQLPEEGLKFMVYLQKENIIDESGMPKERFSAEFPKEGPSILRIQQVVRGDSAAYFCASSREQENGYTFGSGTRLTVV.